A single sample gave rise to the 18 T cell receptor beta chains below, sequenced in a study of T cell responses to AZD1222 COVID-19 vaccine. The data were produced by immunoSEQ multiplex PCR, yet TCRdb's version contains in-frame clones alone and is incomplete. The repertoire holds 120,000 to 150,000 clones, with 80% to 90% as singletons. The material was peripheral blood, obtained on day 0 of AZD1222 vaccination. Receptors were obtained from an adult in good health.

J is TRBJ1-2 and V is TRBV7-2; D not resolved. V lost 0 bases and J 2 bases, leaving 13 bases between the germline ends. This CDR3 is built from 16 residues. Germline V CDR1 and CDR2: SGHTA, FQGNSA. DNA of the CDR3: TGTGCCAGCAGCTTAGCCACAGCCCCCCCCAACTATGGCTACACCTTC. This codes for CASSLATAPPNYGYTF.

The rearrangement joins TRBV9 to TRBJ2-7; possible D gene TRBD1, 6 bases. There are 14 residues in the CDR3. Trimming shortened V by 3 bases and J by 4 bases, and 14 bases separated the two germline ends. Germline-derived CDR1 and CDR2 are SGDLS and YYNGEE. The CDR3 reads CASSAGLQGYEQYF. The DNA of the CDR3 is TGTGCCAGCAGCGCTGGCCTACAGGGATACGAGCAGTACTTC.

The V call is TRBV5-1, the J call TRBJ2-7; 7 bases agree with TRBD1. This CDR3 contains 14 residues. Germline V gene sequence: CDR1 SGHRS, CDR2 YFSETQ. V was clipped by 6 bases and J by 4 bases; unmatched bases: 10. This chain's CDR3 is CASTTGTDGYEQYF. The DNA for the CDR3 is TGCGCCAGCACAACCGGGACAGATGGTTACGAGCAGTACTTC.

This clone occurred once. V gene TRBV11-2 combines with J gene TRBJ2-1; D may be TRBD1 or TRBD2 (6 bases each). CDR3 size: 16 residues. Germline CDR1 SGHAT, CDR2 FQNNGV. Trimming pared 0 bases from V and 5 bases from J, leaving 14 bases between. CDR3 DNA sequence: TGTGCCAGCAGCTTAGATCCGGAAGGGGGGAACAATGAGCAGTTCTTC. It codes for CASSLDPEGGNNEQFF.

This sequence joins TRBV24-1 and TRBJ2-5; TRBD2 matches at 10 bases. V was clipped by 1 base and J by 1 base; unmatched bases: 5. The CDR3 spans 17 residues. Germline loops: CDR1 KGHDR, CDR2 SFDVKD. CDR3 amino acids: CATSDFARLAGQETQYF. The CDR3 DNA reads TGTGCCACCAGTGATTTCGCGAGACTAGCGGGCCAAGAGACCCAGTACTTC.

DNA for the CDR3: TGTGCCAGCAGTTTAAAGGGGGCGAGTTTGAACGAGCAGTACTTC. It codes for CASSLKGASLNEQYF. The chain couples TRBV28 to TRBJ2-7; 7 bases fit TRBD1. Germline assignment: CDR1 MDHEN and CDR2 SYDVKM. The junction had 9 bases not matched to a gene; V was cut back by 2 bases and J by 5 bases. The CDR3 is made up of 15 amino acids. Combining the CDR3 with reference TRBV28 and TRBJ2-7 gives the whole variable domain DVKVTQSSRYLVKRTGEKVFLECVQDMDHENMFWYRQDPGLGLRLIYFSYDVKMKEKGDIPEGYSVSREKKERFSLILESASTNQTSMYLCASSLKGASLNEQYFGPGTRLTVT.

The chain links TRBV2 to TRBJ2-7; D is unclear. V was trimmed by 3 bases and J by 6 bases, leaving 9 bases between them. Germline-derived CDR1 and CDR2 are SNHLY and FYNNEI. This CDR3 has 12 residues. CDR3 sequence (DNA): TGTGCCAGCAGTGATGAATGGGGCGAGCAGTACTTC. This gives the protein CASSDEWGEQYF.

This chain uses TRBV7-3 with TRBJ2-1; no clear D gene. The germline CDR1 and CDR2 sequences are SGHTA and FQGTGA. The CDR3 is 15 residues long. The V and J ends lost 0 bases and 7 bases respectively, with 13 bases between them. CDR3 DNA: TGTGCCAGCAGCTTAACCGGAGAGTCGTGGAATGAGCAGTTCTTC. Its translation is CASSLTGESWNEQFF.

The J gene is TRBJ1-2, the V gene TRBV30, with TRBD1 matching 8 bases. The CDR3 spans 14 residues. Germline CDR1 reads GTSNPN; CDR2 reads SVGIG (reference sequence). V dropped 3 bases and J dropped 4; count of bases not matched to a gene: 7. CDR3: CAWRDRAWGYGYTF. CDR3 nucleotide sequence: TGTGCCTGGAGGGACAGGGCGTGGGGCTATGGCTACACCTTC.

The chain couples TRBV6-4 to TRBJ2-1; 12 bases agree with TRBD2. J lost 0 bases, V lost 2 bases, and 11 bases had no gene match. The CDR3 covers 20 residues. Germline-derived CDR1 and CDR2 are MRHNA and SNTAGT. The CDR3 reads CASSDNTSGRSGTSYNEQFF. In nucleotides, the CDR3 is TGTGCCAGCAGTGACAATACTAGCGGGAGGTCCGGGACCTCCTACAATGAGCAGTTCTTC.

Here the CDR3 reads CASSLGVQGLYEQYF. In DNA, the CDR3 is TGTGCCAGCAGCTTAGGGGTACAGGGGCTTTACGAGCAGTACTTC. The chain recombines TRBV13 with TRBJ2-7; TRBD1 aligns across 7 bases. V shed 0 bases and J 4 bases; nucleotides not matched to a gene: 6. Germline V CDR1 and CDR2: PRHDT, FYEKMQ (reference sequence). The CDR3 totals 15 residues. The variable domain in full, with the rest retrieved from reference TRBV13 and TRBJ2-7, is AAGVIQSPRHLIKEKRETATLKCYPIPRHDTVYWYQQGPGQDPQFLISFYEKMQSDKGSIPDRFSAQQFSDYHSELNMSSLELGDSALYFCASSLGVQGLYEQYFGPGTRLTVT.

V is TRBV28 and J is TRBJ2-2; 7 nucleotides line up with TRBD1. With V trimmed by 5 bases and J by 3 bases, 6 bases remained unmatched. Looked up from germline, CDR1 is MDHEN and CDR2 is SYDVKM. The CDR3 runs to 15 residues. CDR3 protein: CASSTRGKYTGELFF. The DNA for the CDR3 is TGTGCCAGCAGTACCAGGGGGAAGTACACCGGGGAGCTGTTTTTT.

CDR3: CASSLQGTLNTEAFF. The CDR3 DNA reads as TGTGCCAGCAGCTTACAGGGGACCCTAAACACTGAAGCTTTCTTT. The chain couples TRBV25-1 to TRBJ1-1; TRBD1 matches 7 bases. This CDR3 is 15 amino acids long. Germline trimming cut 6 bases from V and 2 bases from J; bases unmatched to any gene: 9. Per the germline V gene, CDR1 is MGHDK and CDR2 is SYGVNS.

This chain connects TRBV7-9 to TRBJ2-1; the match to TRBD2 covers 12 bases. Per the germline V gene, CDR1 is SEHNR and CDR2 is FQNEAQ (reference sequence). Trimming removed 0 bases from V and 5 bases from J; junction bases left unmatched: 8. This CDR3 contains 18 residues. CDR3 region: CASSLARALAGGDNEQFF. CDR3 DNA: TGTGCCAGCAGCTTAGCGCGCGCCCTAGCGGGAGGGGACAATGAGCAGTTCTTC.

The rearrangement uses TRBV11-3 and TRBJ2-1; D ambiguous. Trimming left V 1 base short and J 0 bases short, with 7 bases between. The CDR3 has 15 residues. The germline V gene has CDR1 SGHNT and CDR2 YENEEA. The CDR3 DNA reads TGTGCCAGCAGCTTAGCTTGGGGCTCCTACAATGAGCAGTTCTTC. It specifies CASSLAWGSYNEQFF.

The V gene is TRBV5-1, the J gene TRBJ1-2, with 7 positions matching TRBD1. V shed 4 bases and J 4 bases; nucleotides not matched to a gene: 7. Germline V CDR1 and CDR2: SGHRS, YFSETQ. The CDR3 extends over 14 amino acids. In nucleotides, the CDR3 is TGCGCCAGCAGCCCGGGGGGGACAGTCTATGGCTACACCTTC. Translating gives CASSPGGTVYGYTF.

V gene TRBV19 combines with J gene TRBJ1-5, with TRBD1 matching 8 bases. Germline CDR1 is LNHDA and CDR2 is SQIVND (reference sequence). The CDR3 length is 16 residues. V lost 5 bases to trimming and J lost 1 base; unmatched junction nucleotides: 7. As DNA, the CDR3 is TGTGCCAGTAGTGCGACAGGGGCGGCAAGCAATCAGCCCCAGCATTTT. Amino acid sequence: CASSATGAASNQPQHF.

V and J are TRBV9 and TRBJ2-5, with D unresolved. V was trimmed by 3 bases and J by 4 bases, leaving 10 bases between them. This CDR3 has 13 amino acids. The germline V gene encodes CDR1 SGDLS and CDR2 YYNGEE. The CDR3 here is CASSAPTIETQYF. DNA for the CDR3: TGTGCCAGCAGCGCCCCCACAATAGAGACCCAGTACTTC.